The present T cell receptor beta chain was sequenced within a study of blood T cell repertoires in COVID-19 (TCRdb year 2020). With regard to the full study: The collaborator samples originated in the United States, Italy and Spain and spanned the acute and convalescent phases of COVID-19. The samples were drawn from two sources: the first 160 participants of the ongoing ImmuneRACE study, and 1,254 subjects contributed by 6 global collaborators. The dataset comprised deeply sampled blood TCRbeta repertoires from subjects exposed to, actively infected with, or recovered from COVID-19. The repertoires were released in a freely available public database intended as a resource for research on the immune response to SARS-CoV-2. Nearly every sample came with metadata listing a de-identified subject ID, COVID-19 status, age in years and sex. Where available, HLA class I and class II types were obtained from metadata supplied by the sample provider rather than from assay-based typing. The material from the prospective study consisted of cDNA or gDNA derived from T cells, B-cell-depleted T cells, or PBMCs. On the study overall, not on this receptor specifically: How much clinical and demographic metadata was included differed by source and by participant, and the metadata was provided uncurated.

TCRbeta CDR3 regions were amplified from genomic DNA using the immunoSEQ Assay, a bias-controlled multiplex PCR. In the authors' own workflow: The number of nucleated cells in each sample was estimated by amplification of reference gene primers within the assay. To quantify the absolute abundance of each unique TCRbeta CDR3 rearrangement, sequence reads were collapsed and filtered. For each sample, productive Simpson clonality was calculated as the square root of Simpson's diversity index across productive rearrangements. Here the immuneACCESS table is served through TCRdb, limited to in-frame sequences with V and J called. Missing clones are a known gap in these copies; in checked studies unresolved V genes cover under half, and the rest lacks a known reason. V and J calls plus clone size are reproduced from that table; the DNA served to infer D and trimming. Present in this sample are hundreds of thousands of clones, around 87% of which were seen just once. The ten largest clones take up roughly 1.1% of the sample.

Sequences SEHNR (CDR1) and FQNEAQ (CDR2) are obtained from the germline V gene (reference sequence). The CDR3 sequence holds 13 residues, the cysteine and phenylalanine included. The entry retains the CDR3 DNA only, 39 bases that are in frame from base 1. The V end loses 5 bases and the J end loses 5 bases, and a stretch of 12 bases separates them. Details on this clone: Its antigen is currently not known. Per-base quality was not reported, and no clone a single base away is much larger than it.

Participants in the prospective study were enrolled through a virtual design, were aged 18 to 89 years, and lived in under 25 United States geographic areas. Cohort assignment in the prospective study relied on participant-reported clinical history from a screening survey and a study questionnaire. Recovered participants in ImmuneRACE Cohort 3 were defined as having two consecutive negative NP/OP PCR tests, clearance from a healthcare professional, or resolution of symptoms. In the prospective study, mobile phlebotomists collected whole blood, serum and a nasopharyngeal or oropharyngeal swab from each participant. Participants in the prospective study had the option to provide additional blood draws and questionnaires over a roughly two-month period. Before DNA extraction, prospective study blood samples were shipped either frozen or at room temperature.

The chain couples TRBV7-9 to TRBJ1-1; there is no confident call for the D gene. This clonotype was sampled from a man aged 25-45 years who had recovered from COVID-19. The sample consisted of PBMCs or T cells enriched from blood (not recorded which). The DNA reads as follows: TGTGCCAGCAGCAACGTGGGAGGGACTGAAGCTTTCTTT. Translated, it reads CASSNVGGTEAFF.